This T cell receptor (beta chain) was sequenced in a study of siplizumab effects on memory and regulatory T cells. Study-wide points: Most alloreactive clones went unmapped to unstimulated subsets; only a minor fraction mapped. Siplizumab cultures yielded proliferating Tregs whose suppressive function was not confirmed. Among mappable alloreactive CD4+ clones, the Treg-derived fraction averaged approximately 73% with siplizumab versus about 26% in controls. Greater diversity than memory cells seemed evident in naive T cells, which also appeared to be major alloresponse contributors.

Clones were sequenced by immunoSEQ multiplex PCR, and TCRdb holds only the in-frame ones, with some missing. The sample has just under 85,000 clones; about nine tenths are singletons. In regard to this clone: Its antigen is not known.

This clonotype originated in a human donor in good health. The specimen was Tregs sorted from blood.

CDR3 sequence: CASSPRAGAFF. For the CDR3, the DNA is TGCGCCAGCTCCCCTCGGGCCGGAGCTTTCTTT. J is TRBJ1-1 and V is TRBV10-1; D unresolved. Looked up from germline, CDR1 is WNHNN and CDR2 is SYGVQD (reference sequence). V was clipped by 8 bases and J by 10 bases, with 14 bases between them. This CDR3 has 11 residues.